This TCR beta chain was captured in a study of T cells in localized non-small cell lung cancer (dated by TCRdb to the early 2020s). Describing the broader study: The study examined T cell repertoires in approximately 240 patients with early-stage NSCLC and compared tumors with uninvolved tumor-adjacent lungs. The cohort was made up of around 250 treatment-naive NSCLC patients whose localized lung tumors had been resected. A mean age of approximately 66 years was recorded for the NSCLC patients, of whom under 150 were male and 107 were female. Overall results and qualifications from the work: Uninvolved tumor-adjacent lung showed the highest T cell clonality, higher than tumor, which suggests more focused antigenic responses in the uninvolved tumor-adjacent lung. Higher blood T cell density associated with longer overall survival, while higher adjacent-lung clonality associated with shorter survival. Because multi-region tumor sequencing was not done, intratumor heterogeneity could not be ruled out. Of the top 100 tumor clones, a median of 57 were detected in paired uninvolved adjacent lung; about 28 were also among that lung's top 100. Because the study design was exploratory, TCR variables were selected using unadjusted p-values without false-discovery rate correction.

Per the germline V gene, KGHSH is the CDR1 and LQKENI is the CDR2. The CDR3 runs 17 amino acids, cysteine and phenylalanine included. The entry retains the CDR3 DNA only, 51 bases that are in frame from base 1. Trimming at the junction amounts to 1 base on V and 2 bases on J, and the germline ends lie 14 bases apart. At diagnosis, peripheral blood, uninvolved tumor-adjacent lung and tumor were collected and were preserved as a mix of fresh-frozen and FFPE material. For TCR repertoire profiling, blood samples were analyzed in the form of peripheral blood mononuclear cells. Regarding this clone: The target of this receptor is not known. Base qualities are missing; no much larger clone stands one base away.

TCR beta CDR3 regions were sequenced from DNA using the immunoSEQ Assay. In the paper's pipeline: T cell density was computed as TCR beta template counts normalized to usable DNA estimated by amplifying housekeeping genes. Using the preseqR package, richness was estimated by extrapolating to 120,000 templates for tissue samples and 400,000 templates for PBMC samples. Clonality was defined as one minus Pielou's evenness. Tissue-enriched TCRs were identified through differential abundance testing performed on productive amino-acid clonotypes, with a minimum total count of 5 and an alpha of 0.1. Repertoire overlap between compartments was quantified with the Jaccard Index and Morisita Overlap Index. GLIPH grouped TCR beta CDR3s together with public tetramer-defined viral CDR3s, and a viral motif had to include at least three viral sequences and show V-gene enrichment. TCRdb limited this immuneACCESS table to in-frame rearrangements with V and J called. A share of clones is missing; checked studies link under half to unresolved V genes, and the rest is unexplained. Clone size and V and J calls were adopted from that table, with D and trimming inferred from the DNA. This sample gives roughly 30,000 clones in total; 92% of them show up just once. In total, the top ten clones hold roughly 4.1% of the sample.

The chain is encoded by TRBV18 joined to TRBJ2-2; TRBD1 might be the D gene, on 6 matching bases. The TCR originated in a woman between 35 and 70 years old with stage III lung adenocarcinoma. The sample in question was peripheral blood mononuclear cells, obtained before any cancer treatment. The sequenced DNA: TGTGCCAGCTCACCACTCCGGACAGCTACTAACACCGGGGAGCTGTTTTTT. The resulting protein is CASSPLRTATNTGELFF.